The 7 T cell receptor beta chains presented below share a single source sample, sequenced in a study of T cell responses to AZD1222 COVID-19 vaccine. This table comes from immunoSEQ multiplex PCR, and its TCRdb copy is limited to in-frame clones, with some not included. This table has about 110,000 clones, about 93% appearing once. Material: peripheral blood, obtained on day 0 of AZD1222 vaccination. The origin of the receptors is an adult in good health.

The chain couples TRBV10-3 to TRBJ1-5; D call uncertain. Deletions cut 3 bases from V and 10 bases from J, with 7 bases between. The CDR3 runs 11 residues. Germline CDR1 reads ENHRY; CDR2 reads SYGVKD. The CDR3 region is CAISDAGPQHF. CDR3 sequence (DNA): TGTGCCATCAGTGATGCAGGACCCCAGCATTTT.

This chain uses TRBV9 with TRBJ1-3; 7 bases agree with TRBD1. In germline, CDR1 is SGDLS, CDR2 YYNGEE. CDR3 length: 15 residues. J gave up 6 bases and V 0 bases, and 6 bases lay outside the gene matches. The CDR3 spells CASSVAWTGENTIYF. In DNA, the CDR3 is TGTGCCAGCAGCGTAGCTTGGACAGGCGAAAACACCATATATTTT.

In this sample, this clone turned up a few times. The V call is TRBV4-3, the J call TRBJ2-1; TRBD2 matches 9 bases. Germline V gene sequence: CDR1 LGHNA, CDR2 YSLEER. CDR3 length: 15 residues. Unmatched junction bases numbered 0, after V lost 0 bases and J lost 3 bases. As DNA, the CDR3 is TGCGCCAGCAGCCAAGAGCGGGGGGGCTACAATGAGCAGTTCTTC. Its protein is CASSQERGGYNEQFF.

V usage is TRBV27 and J usage is TRBJ2-3; D not resolved. Germline CDR1 is MNHEY and CDR2 is SMNVEV (reference sequence). Trimming stripped 5 bases from V and 5 bases from J, with 11 bases between. The length of the CDR3 is 13 residues. CDR3 DNA: TGTGCCAGCAGTCTGCGAGCTGGAGATACGCAGTATTTT. It translates to CASSLRAGDTQYF.

The chain has TRBV11-3 and TRBJ2-5; D is possibly TRBD1 (6 bases). V dropped 5 bases and J dropped 3 bases, with 22 bases sitting between them. CDR3 size: 17 residues. Germline-derived CDR1 and CDR2 are SGHNT and YENEEA. CDR3 bases: TGTGCCAGCAGCCCCCCCGACAGGACAATCTCAGAAGAGACCCAGTACTTC. Translation: CASSPPDRTISEETQYF.

This clone was seen once. The identical CDR3 is also encoded by other nucleotide sequences in the sample. The CDR3 DNA sequence: TGTGCCATCAGTGAGTCGGGGGGGAGCTCCTACAATGAGCAGTTCTTC. Encoded protein: CAISESGGSSYNEQFF. The rearrangement joins TRBV10-3 to TRBJ2-1; TRBD2 matches at 7 bases. The germline V gene encodes CDR1 ENHRY and CDR2 SYGVKD. This CDR3 comprises 16 residues. After removal of 0 bases from V and 0 bases from J, the junction contained 2 bases not matched to a gene.

In DNA form, the CDR3 reads TGTGCCTGGAGTGTACAGGGACTAGCTACCGGGGAGCTGTTTTTT. It is translated as CAWSVQGLATGELFF. The chain employs TRBV30 and TRBJ2-2; 9 positions agree with TRBD2. In germline, CDR1 is GTSNPN, CDR2 SVGIG (reference sequence). V lost 0 bases and J lost 5; bases outside the gene matches: 4. The CDR3 runs to 15 residues.